These T cell receptor beta chains were read from a single sample in a study of technical replicates of blood from a handful of donors. TCRdb's table, derived via immunoSEQ multiplex PCR, lists solely in-frame clones and lacks some. In the table there are 70,000 to 95,000 clones, about nine tenths of which are singletons. Sequenced material: T cells isolated from PBMCs. The receptors were gathered from a human donor in good health. Some clones in this sample may be carry-over from other donors' samples. The CDR3 runs from the conserved cysteine through the conserved F or W.

V	length	J	CDR3
TRBV11-2	17	TRBJ2-3	CASSTRGGSVNTDTQYF
TRBV9	16	TRBJ1-3	CASSTDRGLSGNTIYF
TRBV7-2	16	TRBJ1-2	CASSLVAGELNYGYTF
TRBV4-3	15	TRBJ2-3	CASSQGLGHTDTQYF
TRBV2	14	TRBJ2-3	CASGVGIATDTQYF
TRBV7-9	15	TRBJ2-3	CASSFSGGSTDTQYF
TRBV6-5	15	TRBJ2-7	CASSFREGAYYEQYF
TRBV5-1	15	TRBJ1-5	CASSYGTGDNQPQHF
TRBV11-3	17	TRBJ2-1	CASSSRWASGAYNEQFF
TRBV9	13	TRBJ2-7	CASSPGGGREQYF
TRBV9	14	TRBJ2-5	CASSWTGRGETQYF
TRBV5-4	11	TRBJ2-1	CASSGEAEQFF
TRBV7-3	13	TRBJ1-1	CASSLLQGYEAFF
TRBV19	15	TRBJ2-3	CASSTLAGVGDTQYF
TRBV9	15	TRBJ1-3	CASSVLSGQGNTIYF
TRBV6-1	13	TRBJ2-5	CASYRAAGETQYF
TRBV28	14	TRBJ2-7	CASWRTGGIYEQYF
TRBV19	15	TRBJ2-7	CASSEGDRVAYEQYF
TRBV21-1	20	TRBJ1-1	CASSPMGQGDIGGMNTEAFF
TRBV10-3	14	TRBJ2-2	CAISDLGAIGELFF
TRBV5-1	16	TRBJ2-7	CASSLNRLAVFGEQYF
TRBV18	14	TRBJ2-1	CASSEDRGYNEQFF
TRBV6-5	16	TRBJ2-1	CASSYGGGLSYNEQFF
TRBV5-8	12	TRBJ2-7	CASSLRQGRQYF
TRBV27	13	TRBJ2-7	CASSALDTYEQYF
TRBV7-3	13	TRBJ1-1	CASSSDRDTEAFF
TRBV4-2	16	TRBJ2-7	CASSQEVLAGGYEQYF
TRBV4-1	13	TRBJ2-1	CASSRTGANEQFF
TRBV7-9	14	TRBJ2-2	CASRGQGPTGELFF
TRBV10-3	13	TRBJ1-3	CAILTDSGNTIYF
TRBV6-1	13	-	CASRWTGKNEQYF